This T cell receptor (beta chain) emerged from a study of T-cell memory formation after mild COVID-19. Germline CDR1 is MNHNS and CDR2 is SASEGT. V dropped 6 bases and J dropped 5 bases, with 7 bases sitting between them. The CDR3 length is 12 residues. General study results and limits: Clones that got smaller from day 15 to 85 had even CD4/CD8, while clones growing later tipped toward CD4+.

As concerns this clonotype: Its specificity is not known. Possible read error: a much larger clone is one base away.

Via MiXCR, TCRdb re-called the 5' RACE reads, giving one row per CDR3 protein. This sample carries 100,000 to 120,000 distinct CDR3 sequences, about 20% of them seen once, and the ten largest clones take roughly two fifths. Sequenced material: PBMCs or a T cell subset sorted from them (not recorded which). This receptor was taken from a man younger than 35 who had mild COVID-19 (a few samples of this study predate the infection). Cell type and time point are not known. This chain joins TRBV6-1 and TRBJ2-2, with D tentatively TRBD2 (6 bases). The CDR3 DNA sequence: TGTGCCAGCAGGGAGGGGACCGGGGAGCTGTTTTTT. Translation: CASREGTGELFF.